This TCR beta chain comes out of a study of human T cells and chemical hapten exposure. Across the whole study: Skin of the upper inner arm, approximately 2 cm by approximately 2 cm, received 2% DPC for sensitization. Each patient's scalp received weekly diphenylcyclopropenone throughout the roughly 25-week study.

TCRdb independently ran MiXCR on the RACE reads; one entry per CDR3 protein. The sample carries about 120,000 distinct CDR3 sequences, 9.5% to 13% recorded once. Deletions cut 8 bases from V and 9 bases from J, with 14 bases between. The germline CDR1 and CDR2 sequences are SNHLY and FYNNEI. The CDR3 length is 13 residues. This sample's time point: patch test 1, 2 weeks after DPC sensitization. Noted treatment: therapeutic diphenylcyclopropenone sensitization with weekly scalp DPC. The receptor comes from a woman in her fifties or sixties with alopecia areata. Some clones in this sample may be carry-over from other donors' samples. The source was whole blood, collected in connection with sensitization to the hapten diphenylcyclopropenone (DPC). The chain recombines TRBV2 with TRBJ1-6, with D possibly being TRBD1 (5 bases). In nucleotides, the CDR3 is TGTGCCAGCTCATCGACGGGGACTTCACCCCTCCACTTT. This sequence encodes CASSSTGTSPLHF.